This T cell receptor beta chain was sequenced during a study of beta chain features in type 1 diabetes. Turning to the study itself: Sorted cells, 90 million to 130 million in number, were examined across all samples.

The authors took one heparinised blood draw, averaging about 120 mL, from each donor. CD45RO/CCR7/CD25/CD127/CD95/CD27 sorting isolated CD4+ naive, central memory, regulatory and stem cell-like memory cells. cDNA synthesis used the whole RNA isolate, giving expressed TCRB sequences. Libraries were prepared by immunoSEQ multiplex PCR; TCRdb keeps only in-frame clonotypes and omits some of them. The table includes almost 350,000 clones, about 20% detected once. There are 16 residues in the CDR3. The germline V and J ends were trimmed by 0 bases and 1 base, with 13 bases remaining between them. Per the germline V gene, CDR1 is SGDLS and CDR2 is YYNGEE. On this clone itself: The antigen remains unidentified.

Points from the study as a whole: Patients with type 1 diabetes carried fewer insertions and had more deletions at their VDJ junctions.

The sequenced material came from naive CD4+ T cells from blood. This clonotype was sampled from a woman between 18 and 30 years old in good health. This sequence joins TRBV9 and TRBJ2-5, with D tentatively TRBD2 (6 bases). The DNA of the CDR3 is TGTGCCAGCAGCGTAGCGGCTAGCGCTAGCCAAGAGACCCAGTACTTC. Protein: CASSVAASASQETQYF.